This T cell receptor (beta chain) derives from a study of T cell repertoires in cytomegalovirus infection. Study details: TCR beta signatures that were public indicated CMV infection and matching HLA type.

For this clonotype: The antigen is undetermined.

MiXCR, applied by TCRdb to the reads, yields one record per CDR3 protein. The data hold under 200,000 distinct CDR3 sequences, with roughly 9% observed a single time. The length of the CDR3 is 15 residues. V lost 8 bases to trimming and J lost 5 bases, with 19 bases between them. Broader study findings: CMV carriers having the relevant HLA were flagged by cumulative public TCR beta family frequency. Predominance within the ex vivo response was attributable to HLA-C-restricted CMV-specific TCR beta clonotypes.

Sequenced input: PBMCs. The clonotype comes from a human donor in good health (CMV status not recorded). Some clones in this sample may be carry-over from other donors' samples. This rearrangement joins TRBV12-3 or TRBV12-4 to TRBJ2-1, with D perhaps being TRBD1 or TRBD2 (5 bases each). In DNA, the CDR3 is TGTGCCAGCGCCTCTAAGAGGGGCAGAAACAATGAGCAGTTCTTC. Translation gives CASASKRGRNNEQFF.